This T cell receptor beta chain appears in the sequencing data of a study of shared clonotypes between healthy human individuals. The overall study: Per donor, three plates held CD4 naive cells, three held CD4 memory, two held CD8 naive and one held CD8 memory. Study results and caveats: Despite large depth, rarefaction showed incomplete sorted-subset sequencing.

In regard to this clone: Its antigen is currently unknown.

The CDR3 totals 18 residues. V lost 1 base and J lost 6; bases outside the gene matches: 14. The V gene's germline CDR1 is MGHRA and CDR2 YSYEKL. Sequencing was performed with immunoSEQ multiplex PCR; in TCRdb, only in-frame clones are kept and a portion is missing. The sample lists about 640,000 clones, approximately 79% occurring once. This TCR was recovered from a woman aged 25 to 39 in good health. Sequencing was carried out using memory CD4+ T cells sorted from blood. Subset denoted: CD45RA-negative fraction. The rearrangement uses TRBV4-1 and TRBJ2-1, with TRBD2 identical over 8 bases. This CDR3 reads CASSQVKFLGLDRNEQFF. The CDR3 bases are TGCGCCAGCAGCCAAGTGAAATTCCTGGGACTAGATCGCAATGAGCAGTTCTTC.